Below, one T cell receptor (beta chain) is given with its context. Its antigen is unknown. cDNA synthesis used the whole RNA isolate, giving expressed TCRB sequences. Libraries were prepared by immunoSEQ multiplex PCR; TCRdb keeps only in-frame clonotypes and omits some of them. This table has approximately 140,000 clones, roughly 10% appearing once. This record comes from a study of beta chain features in type 1 diabetes. The CDR3 totals 17 residues. Trimming pared 1 base from V and 4 bases from J, leaving 19 bases between. Per the germline V gene, CDR1 is SGHTA and CDR2 is FQGNSA. Study results and caveats: Insertions were fewer and deletions more numerous at VDJ junctions in type 1 diabetes patients.

What was sequenced was central memory CD4+ T cells from blood. The clonotype comes from a woman between 40 and 50 years old in good health. The chain couples TRBV7-2 to TRBJ1-2, with D possibly matching TRBD1 (6 bases). This CDR3 reads CASSLEGARQAIYGYTF. In DNA form, the CDR3 reads TGTGCCAGCAGCTTAGAGGGCGCTCGACAGGCCATCTATGGCTACACCTTC.